This TCR beta chain was captured in a study of T cells after yellow fever vaccination. This clonotype has at least ten counts. 5'RACE template switching generated TCR cDNA, adding a universal primer site and UMIs. MiXCR was run by TCRdb on the 5' RACE reads, yielding one entry per CDR3 protein. The sample has approximately 47,000 distinct CDR3 sequences, 6% to 7% seen once. The receptor's source is a man aged 25-45 years who received the YFV17D yellow fever vaccine. Sequences were derived from PBMCs, either bulk or a sorted T-cell subset (CD4+, CD8+, memory, or dextramer-sorted; not recorded which), sampled 45 days after the yellow fever booster vaccination.

The CDR3 DNA reads TGTGCCAGCAGCCAAGATCCCCAGCGCGGGAGTGGGAGGTATGGCTACACCTTC. Translation gives CASSQDPQRGSGRYGYTF. The rearrangement joins TRBV3-1 to TRBJ1-2; D is undetermined. In germline, CDR1 is LGHDT, CDR2 YNNKEL (reference sequence). V was shortened by 0 bases and J by 5 bases, with 22 bases between the two germline ends. This CDR3 comprises 18 residues.